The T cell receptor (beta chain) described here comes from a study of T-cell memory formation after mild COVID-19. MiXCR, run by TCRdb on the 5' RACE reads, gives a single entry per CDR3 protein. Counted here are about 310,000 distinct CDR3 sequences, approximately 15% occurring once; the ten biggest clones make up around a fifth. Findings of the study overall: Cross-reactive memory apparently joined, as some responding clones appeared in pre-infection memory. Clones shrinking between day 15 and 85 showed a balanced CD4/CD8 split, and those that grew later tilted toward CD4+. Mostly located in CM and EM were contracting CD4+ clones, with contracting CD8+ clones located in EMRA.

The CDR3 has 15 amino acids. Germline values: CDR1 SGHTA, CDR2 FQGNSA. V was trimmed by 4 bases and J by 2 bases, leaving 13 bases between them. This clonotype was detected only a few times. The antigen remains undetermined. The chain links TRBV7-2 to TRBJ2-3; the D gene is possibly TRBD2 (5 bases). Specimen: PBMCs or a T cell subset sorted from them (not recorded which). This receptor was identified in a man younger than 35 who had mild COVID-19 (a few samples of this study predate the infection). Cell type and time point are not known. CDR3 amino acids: CASSSTGISTDTQYF. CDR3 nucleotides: TGTGCCAGCAGCTCAACCGGGATTTCCACAGATACGCAGTATTTT.